The 16 T cell receptor beta chains in this list originate from one sample, sequenced in a study of cytomegalovirus exposure and HLA in healthy donors. Assay: immunoSEQ multiplex PCR; the TCRdb copy retains only in-frame clones and omits some. The data show 150,000 or so clones, around 90% seen once. The sequenced sample was PBMCs. These receptors all come from a woman in her thirties in good health and CMV-seropositive.

The genes are TRBV19 and TRBJ2-5; possible D gene TRBD2, 5 bases. CDR3 length: 17 amino acids. V lost 0 bases and J 1 base, leaving 15 bases between the germline ends. Germline CDR1 is LNHDA and CDR2 is SQIVND (reference sequence). The CDR3 loop reads CASSIDLEGTTQETQYF. In DNA, the CDR3 is TGTGCCAGTAGTATAGATCTAGAGGGCACTACCCAAGAGACCCAGTACTTC.

There are many counts of this clone. The rearrangement joins TRBV6-5 to TRBJ1-2, with 7 positions matching TRBD1. The CDR3 is made up of 15 amino acids. The J segment lost 5 bases and the V segment lost 0 bases, leaving 6 bases of the junction unmatched. The germline gives CDR1 MNHEY, CDR2 SVGAGI. The CDR3 loop is CASSYSSTGQYGYTF. In nucleotides, the CDR3 is TGTGCCAGCAGTTACTCATCGACAGGGCAGTATGGCTACACCTTC.

The V and J genes are TRBV21-1 and TRBJ1-2. TRBV21-1 is reported as a pseudogene. The CDR3 spans 14 residues. The CDR3 sequence: CASSTVPAAYGYTF. CDR3 nucleotides: TGTGCCAGCAGCACTGTGCCAGCGGCCTATGGCTACACCTTC.

V is TRBV28 and J is TRBJ1-5, with D possibly TRBD1 on 5 matching bases. This CDR3 region has 13 residues. CDR1 is MDHEN and CDR2 is SYDVKM in the germline V gene. With 6 bases removed from V and 4 bases from J, the gap between germline ends came to 10 bases. The chain's CDR3 is CASRKQENQPQHF. The DNA for the CDR3 is TGTGCCAGCAGGAAACAGGAGAATCAGCCCCAGCATTTT.

This chain joins TRBV11-2 and TRBJ2-2; the D gene is possibly TRBD2 (5 bases). The CDR3 runs to 17 residues. In germline, CDR1 is SGHAT, CDR2 FQNNGV. Trimming pared 1 base from V and 2 bases from J, leaving 14 bases between. CDR3 protein: CASSLVRRLPNTGELFF. CDR3 nucleotides: TGTGCCAGCAGCTTAGTGCGGAGACTACCAAACACCGGGGAGCTGTTTTTT.

There are a few counts of this clone. The genes are TRBV28 and TRBJ2-7, with D tentatively TRBD1 (5 bases). CDR1 MDHEN and CDR2 SYDVKM come from the germline V gene. Trimming removed 6 bases from V and 0 bases from J, with 18 bases in between. The CDR3 is 16 amino acids. The chain's CDR3 is CASSPKWGGSSYEQYF. The CDR3 DNA sequence: TGTGCCAGCAGCCCCAAGTGGGGCGGCAGCTCCTACGAGCAGTACTTC.

This chain connects TRBV5-4 to TRBJ2-5, with 7 bases that match TRBD2. Trimming took 5 bases from V and 1 from J; bases not matched to a gene: 5. The CDR3 contains 14 residues. Germline V gives CDR1 SGHNT, CDR2 YYREEE (reference sequence). CDR3 nucleotide sequence: TGTGCCAGCAGTGGCCGGGGGGTCCAAGAGACCCAGTACTTC. Its translation: CASSGRGVQETQYF.

The V call is TRBV27, the J call TRBJ2-1, with D maybe TRBD2 (5 bases). The CDR3 spans 12 residues. V dropped 6 bases and J dropped 10 bases, with 13 bases sitting between them. Germline lookup yields CDR1 MNHEY and CDR2 SMNVEV (reference sequence). In DNA form, the CDR3 reads TGTGCCAGCAGAGGGAGCCGCCCCGAGCAGTTCTTC. Translating gives CASRGSRPEQFF.

V usage is TRBV7-9 and J usage is TRBJ2-7; 13 nucleotides align to TRBD2. CDR1 SEHNR and CDR2 FQNEAQ come from the germline V gene (reference sequence). This CDR3 has 15 amino acids. V shed 3 bases, J shed 7 bases, and the junction held 6 bases outside the gene matches. CDR3 sequence reads: CASSFGLAGAGEQYF. CDR3 bases: TGTGCCAGCAGCTTCGGACTAGCGGGAGCTGGGGAGCAGTACTTC.

The rearrangement uses TRBV6-5 and TRBJ2-7; 11 bases fit TRBD1. CDR3 length equals 14 residues. V shed 6 bases, J shed 6 bases, and the junction held 7 bases outside the gene matches. From germline, CDR1 is MNHEY and CDR2 SVGAGI. CDR3 in DNA: TGTGCCAGCAGCCAACCCGGGACAGGGGGCGAGCAGTACTTC. Translating gives CASSQPGTGGEQYF.

V and J are TRBV7-9 and TRBJ2-7; 7 positions agree with TRBD2. The CDR3 totals 15 residues. CDR1 SEHNR and CDR2 FQNEAQ come from the germline V gene (reference sequence). Trimming removed 2 bases from V and 5 bases from J; junction bases left unmatched: 9. CDR3 amino acids: CASSLIGLVKNEQYF. Here the CDR3 DNA reads TGTGCCAGCAGCTTAATCGGACTAGTCAAAAACGAGCAGTACTTC.

The V gene is TRBV6-1, the J gene TRBJ2-3; 9 bases line up with TRBD1. Per the germline V gene, CDR1 is MNHNS and CDR2 is SASEGT. The ends lost 6 bases at V and 4 bases at J; junction bases unmatched: 5. The CDR3 is 14 amino acids. CDR3 coding DNA: TGTGCCAGCAGAGCACAGGGGGCTGCAGATACGCAGTATTTT. Encoded protein: CASRAQGAADTQYF.

This sequence joins TRBV6-1 and TRBJ2-1, with D possibly matching TRBD1 (6 bases). The ends were cut back, 2 bases at V and 7 bases at J, with 12 bases in the middle. The CDR3 has 14 residues. CDR1 and CDR2 from the germline V gene are MNHNS and SASEGT. CDR3 in amino acids: CASSEQGRANEQFF. The DNA for the CDR3 is TGTGCCAGCAGTGAACAGGGGCGGGCAAATGAGCAGTTCTTC.

The sample holds many counts of this clone. The gene calls are TRBV13 and TRBJ1-3, with 9 nucleotides matching TRBD1. The V gene's germline CDR1 is PRHDT and CDR2 FYEKMQ (reference sequence). The CDR3 extends over 17 amino acids. Trimming removed 2 bases from V and 0 bases from J; junction bases left unmatched: 5. In DNA, the CDR3 is TGTGCCAGCAGCTTAAGGGGACAGGGATACTCTGGAAACACCATATATTTT. It translates to CASSLRGQGYSGNTIYF.

This clone was recorded once. The chain employs TRBV4-1 and TRBJ1-5; 8 nucleotides agree with TRBD1. CDR3 length: 16 residues. Germline CDR1 reads MGHRA; CDR2 reads YSYEKL. V was clipped by 1 base and J by 7 bases; unmatched bases: 9. This CDR3 reads CASSQALQGAGQPQHF. DNA of the CDR3: TGCGCCAGCAGCCAAGCACTTCAGGGGGCAGGGCAGCCCCAGCATTTT.

CDR3 protein: CASSSNQGGTQYF. CDR3 sequence (DNA): TGCGCCAGCAGCTCGAACCAGGGGGGGACCCAGTACTTC. This chain links TRBV5-1 with TRBJ2-5, with a possible D match to TRBD1 (7 bases). Trimming shortened V by 3 bases and J by 7 bases, and 13 bases separated the two germline ends. This CDR3 is built from 13 residues. From germline, CDR1 is SGHRS and CDR2 YFSETQ.